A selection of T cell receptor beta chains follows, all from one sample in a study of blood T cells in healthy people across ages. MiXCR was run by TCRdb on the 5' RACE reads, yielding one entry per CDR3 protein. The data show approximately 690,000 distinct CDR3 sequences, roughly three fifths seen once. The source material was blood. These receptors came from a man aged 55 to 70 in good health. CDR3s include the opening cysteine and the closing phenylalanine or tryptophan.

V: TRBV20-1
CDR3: CSAGGEAEQYF

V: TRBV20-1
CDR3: CSQRGLGYGYTF

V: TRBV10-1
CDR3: CASSESIWGPDTQYF

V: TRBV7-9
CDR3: CASSSDRSPLHF

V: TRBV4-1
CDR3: CASSQGAPGYEQYF

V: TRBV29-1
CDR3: CSVANGGAGEKLFF

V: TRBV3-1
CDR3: CASSRREGYGYTF

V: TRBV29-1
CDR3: CSVEGTSYEQYF

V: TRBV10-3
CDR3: CAAGTEYGYTF

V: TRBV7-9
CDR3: CASSPRGGLVQETQYF

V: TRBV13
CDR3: CASSLQGFTEAFF

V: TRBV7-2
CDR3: CASSLDTGRQPQHF

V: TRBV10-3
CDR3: CAISESWGKAEFNEQFF

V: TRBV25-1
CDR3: CASWTGFPNEQFF

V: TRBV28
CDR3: CASSSAGTGSLETQYF

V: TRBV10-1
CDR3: CASSEARGLPQETQYF

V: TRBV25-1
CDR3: CASSYIDQGGYEQYF

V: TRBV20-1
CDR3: CSARHTSAATDTQYF

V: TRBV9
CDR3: CASSVDRGGSGANVLTF

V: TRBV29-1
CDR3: CSVTHLGGALGANVLTF

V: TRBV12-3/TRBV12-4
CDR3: CASNEWGREETQYF

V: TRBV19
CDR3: CASSMTGRNEKLFF

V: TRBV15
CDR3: CATSRARNYYGYTF

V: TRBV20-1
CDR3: CSVRRGVGETQYF

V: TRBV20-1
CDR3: CSALRTSGGAYEQFF

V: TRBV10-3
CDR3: CAISPRGNNQPQHF

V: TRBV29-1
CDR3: CSVAGQDPMGLYGYTF

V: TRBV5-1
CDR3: CASSLEVRGTDTQYF

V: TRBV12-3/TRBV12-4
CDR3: CASSFQTGTDTQYF

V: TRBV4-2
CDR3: CASSQDDRGGGYTF

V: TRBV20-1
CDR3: CSANSGGHGGQETQYF

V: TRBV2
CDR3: CASSETGLSQPQHF

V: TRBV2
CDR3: CASSDQGSYNEQFF

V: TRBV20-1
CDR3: CSAWDSSSSGANVLTF

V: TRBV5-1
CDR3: CASRRIQETQYF

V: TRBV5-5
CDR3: CASSLGPGTVQPSAFF

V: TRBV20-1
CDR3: CSVPRQNTEAFF

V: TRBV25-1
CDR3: CASRAPKDEQFF

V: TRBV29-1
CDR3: CSVDGTGGRDYGYTF

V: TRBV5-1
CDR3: CASSLAGRNYGYTF

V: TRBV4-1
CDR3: CASSLRSGSNTDTRYF

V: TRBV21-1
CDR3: CASSKTEVEAFF

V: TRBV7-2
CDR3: CASSLRGWGQGATDTQYF

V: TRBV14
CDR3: CASSQGNRGAVMNTEAFF

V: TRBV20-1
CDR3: CSAPLVGGYGYF

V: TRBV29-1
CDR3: CSVDRGWRAFF

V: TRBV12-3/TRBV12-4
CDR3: CASSFRGAADTQYF

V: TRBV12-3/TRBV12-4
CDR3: CASSLARASNEQFF

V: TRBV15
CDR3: CATSRDPQGAPRMGQFF

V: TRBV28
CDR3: CASGARYNEQFF

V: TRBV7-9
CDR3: CASIHGGAVNTEAFF

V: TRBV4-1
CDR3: CASSQGQVGVFTEAFF

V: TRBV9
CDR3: CTSSVEPLATQYF

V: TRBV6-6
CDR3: CASRPTGEVSPLHF

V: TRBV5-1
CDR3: CASSRGAGEDSIQYF

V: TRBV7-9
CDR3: CASRTGGHQETQYF

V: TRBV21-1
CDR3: CATEVHEQYF

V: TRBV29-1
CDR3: CGVEDWRGAFYGYTF

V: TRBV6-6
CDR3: CASIRGQGDEQYF